The T cell receptor beta chain under discussion was sequenced for a study of beta chain features in type 1 diabetes (dated by TCRdb to 2016 to 2018). With respect to the entire study: Mean age, gender distribution, total cell number and subset yield did not differ between patients and healthy donors. A total of under 120,000,000 sorted cells were examined across all samples, and RNA yield correlated strongly with the number of cells per subset. Regulatory and stem cell-like memory subsets were isolated from only 8 patients and 8 healthy donors, whereas naive and central memory subsets came from all 30 or so donors. In the study, recently diagnosed type 1 diabetes patients and matched healthy donors were compared on the TCRB repertoires of their sorted circulating CD4+ T cell subsets. Study-wide findings and limitations: Because cDNA was sequenced instead of genomic DNA, highly expressing activated cells could be over-represented, though the groups showed no difference in activation or CD3 levels. HLA sub-analyses involved small numbers of individuals, so any influence of HLA type on TCRB rearrangement remained unresolved. Patients with type 1 diabetes made fewer insertions and deleted more nucleotides at VDJ recombination sites, implying thymic rearrangement abnormalities. A moderate but significant shortening of TCRB CDR3 length was observed in type 1 diabetes patients in all four CD4+ subsets. The naive, central memory and regulatory TCRB repertoires appeared to resemble one another more closely among patients than among healthy donors. Shorter templates might have been favored by PCR, but patient and control samples were amplified and corrected together, so both groups would have been affected equally by any skew.

Its CDR3 holds 13 amino acids, cysteine through phenylalanine. The only DNA kept is the CDR3, 39 bases in frame from the first base. Sequences MNHNS (CDR1) and SASEGT (CDR2) are obtained from the germline V gene. V is clipped by 2 bases and J by 3 bases, and the sequence between their germline boundaries is 7 bases long. The High Capacity cDNA Reverse Transcription Kit was used to reverse transcribe all of the isolated RNA, meaning that expressed TCRB transcripts were what got sequenced. Naive, central memory and regulatory T cell samples underwent deep immunoSEQ sequencing, averaging approximately 3.3 million total reads per sample. Sorted cells were lysed in RLT buffer, and RNA was extracted using DNase-treated RNeasy Micro or Mini kits according to cell number. To prevent cross-contamination, each cell subset was processed individually, whereas patient and healthy donor samples were processed jointly. The immunoSEQ multiplex PCR was used to amplify TCRB sequences from cDNA, yielding 87-bp fragments that span the CDR3 region. Sequencing of the amplicons was done on the Illumina HiSeq platform. In the source study's methods: Synthetic template baselines were used to correct PCR bias computationally, reads within Hamming distance 2 were collapsed, and singletons that could not be merged were discarded. By aligning reads against IMGT, V, D and J genes, CDR3 length, and insertions or deletions at six rearrangement sites were assigned. Within each subset, clonotype counts were normalized to sorted cell number, after which true diversity and Gini coefficients were computed with the tcR R package. The overlap coefficient, calculated on TCRB nucleotide sequences, was used to measure repertoire sharing. The source is immuneACCESS, and TCRdb retained only in-frame sequences with V and J called. Part of the clones is not carried over; for the studies checked, unresolved V genes explain less than half of this, and the remainder is unexplained. The D gene and trimming were derived from the DNA, and the V and J assignments and clone size from that table. This sample gives fewer than 200,000 clones in total; roughly an eighth of them show up just once. The ten largest account for 0.5% to 0.75% of the sample.

From each donor, a single peripheral blood sample of approximately 120 mL on average was drawn into heparinised tubes. Using a panel that included CD45RO, CCR7, CD25, CD127, CD95 and CD27, naive, central memory, regulatory and stem cell-like memory CD4+ T cells were sorted on a BD FACSAria II. Purity was above 98% for every sorted population. PBMCs were isolated immediately by Lymphoprep density gradient centrifugation and stained directly without culture. To minimize batch effects, samples were stained and sorted in pairs, one healthy donor with one patient per experiment. Concerning this clone: It has no known antigen specificity. No base qualities exist here, and no much larger clone lies one base off it.

Sequences were obtained from central memory CD4+ T cells from blood. This TCR was recovered from a woman aged 18-29 years in good health. Here the chain combines TRBV6-1 and TRBJ1-1, and the D gene may be TRBD1, 5 bases matching. Read as DNA, the sequence is TGTGCCAGCAGTGAATGGGGGGACACTGAAGCTTTCTTT. Its product reads: CASSEWGDTEAFF.